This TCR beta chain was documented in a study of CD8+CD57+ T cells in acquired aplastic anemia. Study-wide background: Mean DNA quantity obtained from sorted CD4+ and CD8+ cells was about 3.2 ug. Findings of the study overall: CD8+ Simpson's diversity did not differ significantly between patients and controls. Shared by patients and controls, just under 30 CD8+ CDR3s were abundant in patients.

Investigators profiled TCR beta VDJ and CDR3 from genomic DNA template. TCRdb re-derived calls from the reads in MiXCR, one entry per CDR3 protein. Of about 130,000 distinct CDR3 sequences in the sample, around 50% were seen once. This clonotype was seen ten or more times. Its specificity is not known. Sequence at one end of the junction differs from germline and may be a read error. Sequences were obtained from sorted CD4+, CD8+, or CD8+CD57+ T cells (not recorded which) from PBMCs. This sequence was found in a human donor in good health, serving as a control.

The CDR3 spells CASSNQGTGSRLHF. The CDR3, as DNA: TGTGCCAGCAGCAACCAGGGGACAGGTTCGAGGTTGCACTTC. The V gene is TRBV9, the J gene TRBJ2-4, with 8 bases lining up with TRBD1. CDR3 size: 14 residues. In germline, CDR1 is SGDLS, CDR2 YYNGEE.